This passage covers 8 T cell receptor beta chains from one sample sequenced in a study of cytomegalovirus exposure and HLA in healthy donors. PCR used 60 Vbeta primers and 13 Jbeta primers. The method was immunoSEQ multiplex PCR; TCRdb's version includes in-frame clones alone and lacks a portion of them. The repertoire holds some 90,000 clones, around 80% seen once, with 20% to 25% in the top ten. The sample comprised PBMCs. The receptor set was obtained from a woman in her 50s in good health and CMV-seropositive.

CDR3 loop: CSVQLTKGDSPLHF. CDR3 DNA sequence: TGCAGCGTCCAACTCACGAAGGGGGATTCACCCCTCCACTTT. The genes are TRBV29-1 and TRBJ1-6, with D possibly being TRBD1 (6 bases). V gave up 6 bases and J gave up 8 bases, with 17 bases separating them. Germline values: CDR1 SQVTM, CDR2 ANQGSEA. This CDR3 region has 14 residues.

This chain connects TRBV4-1 to TRBJ1-5; the match to TRBD1 covers 8 bases. The J segment lost 3 bases and the V segment lost 5 bases, leaving 6 bases of the junction unmatched. The CDR3 consists of 15 residues. Germline CDR1 MGHRA, CDR2 YSYEKL. The CDR3 region is CASSWRQGYNQPQHF. The DNA of the CDR3 is TGCGCCAGCAGCTGGCGACAGGGGTACAATCAGCCCCAGCATTTT.

This clone was recorded once. The V gene is TRBV7-2, the J gene TRBJ2-2; TRBD2 is a possible D gene (5 bases). The CDR3 loop spans 14 amino acids. From germline, CDR1 is SGHTA and CDR2 FQGNSA. Trimming stripped 5 bases from V and 7 bases from J, with 14 bases between. CDR3 residues: CASSPLWRVGELFF. The CDR3 DNA is TGTGCCAGCAGCCCCCTGTGGCGGGTCGGGGAGCTGTTTTTT. Combining the CDR3 with reference TRBV7-2 and TRBJ2-2 gives the whole variable domain GAGVSQSPSNKVTEKGKDVELRCDPISGHTALYWYRQSLGQGLEFLIYFQGNSAPDKSGLPSDRFSAERTGGSVSTLTIQRTQQEDSAVYLCASSPLWRVGELFFGEGSRLTVL.

The CDR3 sequence: CASSEGGRGEQFF. In nucleotides, the CDR3 is TGCGCCAGCAGTGAGGGTGGCAGGGGTGAGCAGTTCTTC. This sequence joins TRBV10-1 and TRBJ2-1, with D tentatively TRBD1 (6 bases). The germline V gene encodes CDR1 WNHNN and CDR2 SYGVQD (reference sequence). Trimming pared 2 bases from V and 9 bases from J, leaving 11 bases between. CDR3 length: 13 residues.

The chain uses TRBV27 and TRBJ1-2, with 8 nucleotides matching TRBD1. V was clipped by 5 bases and J by 4 bases; unmatched bases: 6. Germline CDR1 is MNHEY and CDR2 is SMNVEV (reference sequence). The length of the CDR3 is 14 residues. CDR3 residues: CASSTGGVGYGYTF. CDR3 sequence (DNA): TGTGCCAGCAGTACAGGGGGGGTGGGCTATGGCTACACCTTC.

This chain links TRBV2 with TRBJ2-4; D not certain. Germline V gives CDR1 SNHLY, CDR2 FYNNEI. V shed 1 base and J shed 10 bases, with 5 bases lying between them. The CDR3 totals 11 residues. The CDR3 is CASSEDRIQYF. The CDR3 DNA sequence: TGTGCCAGCAGTGAAGACAGAATTCAGTACTTC.

The V gene is TRBV25-1, the J gene TRBJ1-1; D unresolved. V was trimmed by 2 bases and J by 9 bases, leaving 7 bases between them. CDR1 MGHDK and CDR2 SYGVNS come from the germline V gene. The CDR3 extends over 11 amino acids. The CDR3 bases are TGTGCCAGCAGTGAACGAGGGAAAGCTTTCTTT. Translating gives CASSERGKAFF.

This chain joins TRBV7-9 and TRBJ1-4; 8 bases agree with TRBD1. Germline V gene sequence: CDR1 SEHNR, CDR2 FQNEAQ (reference sequence). Trimming at V came to 2 bases and at J to 6 bases, leaving 8 bases not matched to a gene. This CDR3 is 16 amino acids long. CDR3: CASSLTLDRVDEKLFF. The DNA for the CDR3 is TGTGCCAGCAGCTTAACATTGGACAGGGTTGATGAAAAACTGTTTTTT.